The source of this T cell receptor (beta chain) is a study of cytomegalovirus exposure and HLA in healthy donors. Study conclusions and caveats: The investigators catalogued 150 to 200 TCR beta chains as cytomegalovirus-associated. With further analysis later on, most CMV-associated TCR beta chains appeared HLA-restricted.

About this clone: Its antigen remains unknown.

A multiplex PCR was run with 60 Vbeta primers and 13 Jbeta primers. Generated by immunoSEQ multiplex PCR, the TCRdb table keeps only in-frame clones and is missing some. This table has roughly 98,000 clones, over 75% appearing once. Trimming took 5 bases from V and 8 from J, leaving 18 bases between them. The CDR3 sequence is 14 residues long. CDR1 is MNHEY, CDR2 SVGAGI, per germline. This chain joins TRBV6-5 and TRBJ1-2, with TRBD1 as a possible D gene (6 bases). Sequencing used PBMCs. This sequence was found in a man aged 35 to 55 in good health and CMV-seronegative. CDR3 DNA: TGTGCCAGCAGTGCCTTTGGGGGGGGCGGCGGCTACACCTTC. Amino acids: CASSAFGGGGGYTF.